This TCR beta chain originates from a study of blood T cell repertoires in COVID-19. Study-level background: The origin of the acute and convalescent COVID-19 samples was the United States, Italy and Spain. Nucleic acid was either cDNA or gDNA, and it came from T cells, B-cell-depleted T cells, or PBMCs.

Trimming shortened V by 4 bases and J by 4 bases, and 5 bases separated the two germline ends. This CDR3 has 11 residues. As originally analysed: The authors estimated nucleated cell counts from reference gene primer amplification. Using immunoSEQ multiplex PCR, the repertoire was profiled, and TCRdb retains in-frame clones only, with some absent. The DNA gave D and trimming, while V, J and clone size come from that table. This sample has 300,000 to 350,000 clones; just under 90% occur once, and the top ten carry about 8.4%. The source material was PBMCs or T cells enriched from blood (not recorded which). This rearrangement joins TRBV12-3 or TRBV12-4 to TRBJ2-7, with no clear D. The TCR originated in a woman aged 25 to 39 who had recovered from COVID-19. Here the CDR3 reads CASSSHYEQYF. DNA of the CDR3: TGTGCCAGCAGTTCCCATTACGAGCAGTACTTC.